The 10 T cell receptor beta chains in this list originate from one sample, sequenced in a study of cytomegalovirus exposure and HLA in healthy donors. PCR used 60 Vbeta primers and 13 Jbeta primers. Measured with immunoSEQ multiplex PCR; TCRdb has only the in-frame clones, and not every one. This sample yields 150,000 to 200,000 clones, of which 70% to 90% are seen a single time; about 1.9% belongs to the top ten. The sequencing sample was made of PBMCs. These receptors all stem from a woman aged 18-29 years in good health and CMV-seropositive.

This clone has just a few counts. CDR3 in DNA: TGTGCCAGCTCACCCAGACAGGGCCAAGAGACCCAGTACTTC. Amino acid sequence: CASSPRQGQETQYF. This chain joins TRBV18 and TRBJ2-5; 7 bases line up with TRBD1. Germline assignment: CDR1 KGHSH and CDR2 LQKENI. This CDR3 is built from 14 residues. The J segment lost 1 base and the V segment lost 3 bases, leaving 2 bases of the junction unmatched.

This CDR3 is CASLSNYYEQYV. Written as DNA, the CDR3 is TGTGCCAGTCTCTCGAATTACTACGAGCAGTACGTC. The V call is TRBV19, the J call TRBJ2-7; D ambiguous. Trimming shortened V by 8 bases and J by 3 bases, and 11 bases separated the two germline ends. Germline loops: CDR1 LNHDA, CDR2 SQIVND (reference sequence). The CDR3 loop spans 12 amino acids.

CDR3 loop: CSANPSDRAYEQYF. CDR3 bases: TGCAGCGCCAACCCCTCCGACAGGGCCTACGAGCAGTACTTC. The chain has TRBV29-1 and TRBJ2-7; 7 bases match TRBD1. CDR1 and CDR2 from the germline V gene are SQVTM and ANQGSEA. The CDR3 is 14 amino acids. V lost 7 bases, J lost 2 bases, and 11 bases stayed unmatched.

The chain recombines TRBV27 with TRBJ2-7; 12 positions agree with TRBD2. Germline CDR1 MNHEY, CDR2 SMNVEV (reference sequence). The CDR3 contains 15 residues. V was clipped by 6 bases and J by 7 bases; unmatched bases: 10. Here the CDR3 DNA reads TGTGCCAGCAGCCCGCTAGCGGGGGGGCCTTTTGAGCAGTACTTC. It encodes CASSPLAGGPFEQYF.

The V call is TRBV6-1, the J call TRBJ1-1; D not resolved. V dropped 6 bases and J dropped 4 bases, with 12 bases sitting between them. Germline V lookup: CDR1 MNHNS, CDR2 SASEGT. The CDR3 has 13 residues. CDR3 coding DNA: TGTGCCAGCAGCGAAATCCAGGTCACTGAAGCTTTCTTT. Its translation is CASSEIQVTEAFF.

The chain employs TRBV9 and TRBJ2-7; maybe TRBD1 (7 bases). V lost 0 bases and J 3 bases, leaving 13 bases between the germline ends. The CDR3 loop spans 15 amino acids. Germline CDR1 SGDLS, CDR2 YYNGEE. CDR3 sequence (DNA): TGTGCCAGCAGCGTAGAGGCTCAGGGGGGCTACGAGCAGTACTTC. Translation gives CASSVEAQGGYEQYF.

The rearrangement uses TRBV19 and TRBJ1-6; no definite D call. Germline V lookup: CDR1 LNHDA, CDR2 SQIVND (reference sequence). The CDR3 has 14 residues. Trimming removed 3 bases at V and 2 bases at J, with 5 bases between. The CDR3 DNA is TGTGCCAGTAGTATGCAGACCTATAATTCACCCCTCCACTTT. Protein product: CASSMQTYNSPLHF.

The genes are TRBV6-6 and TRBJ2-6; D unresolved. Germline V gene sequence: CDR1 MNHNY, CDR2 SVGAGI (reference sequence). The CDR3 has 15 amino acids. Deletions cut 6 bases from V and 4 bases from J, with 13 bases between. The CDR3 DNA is TGTGCCAGCAGCCCAAGCGTCGCCGGGGCCAACGTCCTGACTTTC. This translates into CASSPSVAGANVLTF.

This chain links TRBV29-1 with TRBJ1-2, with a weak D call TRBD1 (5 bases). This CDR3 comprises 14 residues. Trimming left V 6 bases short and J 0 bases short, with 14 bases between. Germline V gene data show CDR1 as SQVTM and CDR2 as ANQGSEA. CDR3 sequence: CSVNPGMANYGYTF. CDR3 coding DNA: TGCAGCGTAAACCCAGGGATGGCTAACTATGGCTACACCTTC.

CDR3 sequence reads: CSVERQGDETQYF. The CDR3 DNA reads TGCAGCGTTGAAAGACAGGGAGATGAGACCCAGTACTTC. This chain connects TRBV29-1 to TRBJ2-5, with TRBD1 identical over 7 bases. The V and J ends lost 2 bases and 5 bases, in that order; junction bases with no gene match: 5. Germline values: CDR1 SQVTM, CDR2 ANQGSEA. This CDR3 contains 13 residues.